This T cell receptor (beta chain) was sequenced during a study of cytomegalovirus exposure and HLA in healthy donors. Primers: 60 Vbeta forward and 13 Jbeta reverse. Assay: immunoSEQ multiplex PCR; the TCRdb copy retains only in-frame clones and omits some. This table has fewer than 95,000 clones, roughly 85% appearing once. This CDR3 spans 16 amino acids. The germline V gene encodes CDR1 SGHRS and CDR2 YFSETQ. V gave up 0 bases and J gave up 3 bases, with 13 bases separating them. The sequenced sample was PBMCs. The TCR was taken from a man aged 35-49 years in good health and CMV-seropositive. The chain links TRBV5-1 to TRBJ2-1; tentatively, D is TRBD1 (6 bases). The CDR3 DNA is TGCGCCAGCAGCTTGGAGGGGGACCCTATCTACAATGAGCAGTTCTTC. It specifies CASSLEGDPIYNEQFF.